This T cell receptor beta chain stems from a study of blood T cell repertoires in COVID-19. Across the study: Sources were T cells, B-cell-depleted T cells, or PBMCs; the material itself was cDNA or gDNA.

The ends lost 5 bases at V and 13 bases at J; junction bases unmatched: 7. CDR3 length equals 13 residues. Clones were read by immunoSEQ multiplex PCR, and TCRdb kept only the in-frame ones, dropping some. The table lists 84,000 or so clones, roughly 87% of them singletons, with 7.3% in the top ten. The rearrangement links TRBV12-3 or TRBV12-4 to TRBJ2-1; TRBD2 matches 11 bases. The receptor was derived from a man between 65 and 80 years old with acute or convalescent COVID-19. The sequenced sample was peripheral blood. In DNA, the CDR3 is TGTGCCAGCAGTCGGCCCACTAGCGGGGGCCAGTTCTTC. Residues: CASSRPTSGGQFF.